This TCR beta chain originates from a study of blood T cells in healthy people across ages. V lost 4 bases to trimming and J lost 1 base, with 24 bases between them. This CDR3 region has 19 residues. From germline, CDR1 is SGHTA and CDR2 FQGNSA. Then a second PCR, running about 6 to 12 cycles, was carried out with a sample-barcoded 5' primer and a J-beta primer mix. TCRdb reanalysed the 5' RACE reads using MiXCR and keeps one entry per CDR3 protein. The sample records over a million distinct CDR3 sequences, 25% being singletons. A word on this clonotype: Its antigen is still unknown.

Study results and limitations: Naive T cell percentage strongly correlated with TCR beta diversity.

The sample also formed part of further work on T cells of mothers and their children. That source notes: Researchers found no T cell clones that were persistent and microchimeric.

The sequencing sample was made of blood. This TCR came from a girl aged 2-10 years in good health. This chain uses TRBV7-2 with TRBJ2-3; perhaps TRBD2 as D (6 bases). The CDR3 reads CASSSSIAGGPWGTDTQYF. DNA of the CDR3: TGTGCCAGCAGCTCAAGCATCGCCGGGGGTCCGTGGGGCACAGATACGCAGTATTTT. Looking up the rest from reference TRBV7-2 and TRBJ2-3 gives the full variable domain: GAGVSQSPSNKVTEKGKDVELRCDPISGHTALYWYRQSLGQGLEFLIYFQGNSAPDKSGLPSDRFSAERTGGSVSTLTIQRTQQEDSAVYLCASSSSIAGGPWGTDTQYFGPGTRLTVL.